Listed below are T cell receptor beta chains from one sample, sequenced in a study of fetal regulatory T cell absence and autoimmunity. Generated by immunoSEQ multiplex PCR, the TCRdb table keeps only in-frame clones and is missing some. Of some 87,000 clones listed, more than 70% are singletons. The sequencing input was pancreas tissue. The receptors shown here come from a male donor with IPEX syndrome. Each CDR3 is given with its conserved first and last residue. The D gene is left open where the match is weak. Some rows have no size entry. The others give once, few or many, or a class for an expanded clone.

size	D	V	length	J	DNA	CDR3
-	-	TRBV19	13	TRBJ1-1	TGTGCCAGTAGTATAGCCCCAAACACTGAAGCTTTCTTT	CASSIAPNTEAFF
few	-	TRBV5-6	14	TRBJ1-2	TGTGCCAGCAGCTGGCCAGCGGCTAGGAGAGGCTACACCTTC	CASSWPAARRGYTF
-	TRBD1	TRBV7-9	13	TRBJ2-1	TGTGCCAGCCGCCCGACAGGGAACAATGAGCAGTTCTTC	CASRPTGNNEQFF
-	TRBD1	TRBV7-8	14	TRBJ1-2	TGTGCCAGCAGCCCCGGGACAGGGGTCTATGGCTACACCTTC	CASSPGTGVYGYTF
-	-	TRBV4-3	14	TRBJ2-3	TGCGCCAGCAGCCAAAAGGGGGGCGGGGATACGCAGTATTTT	CASSQKGGGDTQYF
-	-	TRBV30	12	TRBJ1-2	TGTGCCTGGAGTGGACAAAACTATGGCTACACCTTC	CAWSGQNYGYTF
-	TRBD2	TRBV18	15	TRBJ2-1	TGTGCCAGCTCACCATCTAGCGGGGCTAACAATGAGCAGTTCTTC	CASSPSSGANNEQFF
-	-	TRBV18	13	TRBJ2-2	TGTGCCAGCTCACCTCAGGGCACCGGGGAGCTGTTTTTT	CASSPQGTGELFF
-	TRBD1	TRBV7-9	14	TRBJ1-2	TGTGCCAGCAGCTCGAACGACAGGGGCGGTGGCTACACCTTC	CASSSNDRGGGYTF
-	-	TRBV5-1	16	TRBJ2-1	TGCGCCAGCAGCCTGGACCCGGGACTTCTGAACAATGAGCAGTTCTTC	CASSLDPGLLNNEQFF
-	TRBD1	TRBV11-2	15	TRBJ1-1	TGTGCCAGCAGCTTCACCCCGACAGGGGACACTGAAGCTTTCTTT	CASSFTPTGDTEAFF
-	-	TRBV21-1	15	TRBJ2-1	TGTGCCAGCAGCAAGGGACAGGGGCAAGGCAATGAGCAGTTCTTC	CASSKGQGQGNEQFF
-	-	TRBV27	11	TRBJ1-1	TGTGCCAGCGGGAGGAACACTGAAGCTTTCTTT	CASGRNTEAFF
-	-	TRBV27	14	TRBJ1-5	TGTGCCAGCAGTTTAACGTGGGGCAATCAGCCCCAGCATTTT	CASSLTWGNQPQHF
-	-	TRBV5-4	11	TRBJ2-4	TGTGCCAGCAGCTTGGGGGGCATTCAGTACTTC	CASSLGGIQYF
-	-	TRBV11-3	12	TRBJ1-1	TGTGCCAGCAGCCCCCCAGACAGAGGAGCTTTCTTT	CASSPPDRGAFF
-	TRBD2	TRBV14	15	TRBJ2-1	TGTGCCAGCAGCCGGCTAGCGGGAGGGAATGATGAGCAGTTCTTC	CASSRLAGGNDEQFF
once	TRBD2	TRBV9	17	TRBJ2-3	TGTGCCAGCAGCGTAGGTCTAGCGGGGGGGCCGTCAGATACGCAGTATTTT	CASSVGLAGGPSDTQYF
-	-	TRBV27	19	TRBJ2-2	TGTGCCAGCAGTTTTTCGATCGTTCGGAGGAAGGGACCCACCGGGGAGCTGTTTTTT	CASSFSIVRRKGPTGELFF
-	TRBD1	TRBV2	17	TRBJ2-5	TGTGCCAGCAGTGAAGCGTCGGAGACAGGGGATTGGGAGACCCAGTACTTC	CASSEASETGDWETQYF
-	-	TRBV7-2	15	TRBJ2-3	TGTGCCAGCAGCTTAGTCGCTAGCGGCACAGATACGCAGTATTTT	CASSLVASGTDTQYF
-	-	TRBV5-4	14	TRBJ1-2	TGTGCCAGCAGCTTGGTCCGGGGGCGGGATGGCTACACCTTC	CASSLVRGRDGYTF
-	TRBD2	TRBV6-1	18	TRBJ2-7	TGTGCCAGCAGTGCCTTCCTAGCGGGAGCCCCATGGCGCTACGAGCAGTACTTC	CASSAFLAGAPWRYEQYF
-	-	TRBV5-1	12	TRBJ2-7	TGCGCCAGCAGCTTGACAGCCTACGAGCAGTACTTC	CASSLTAYEQYF
few	-	TRBV25-1	12	TRBJ1-1	TGTGCCAGCAGTGAGGGGGCTACTGAAGCTTTCTTT	CASSEGATEAFF
-	-	TRBV4-1	15	TRBJ2-1	TGCGCCAGCAGCCAAGCGCACACGTTATACAATGAGCAGTTCTTC	CASSQAHTLYNEQFF
-	-	TRBV6-6	14	TRBJ1-2	TGTGCCAGCAGTTACGGCAGGGACCCCTATGGCTACACCTTC	CASSYGRDPYGYTF
-	-	TRBV5-1	12	TRBJ2-3	TGCGCCAGCAGCCTGGCCCCAGATACGCAGTATTTT	CASSLAPDTQYF
-	TRBD2	TRBV4-1	15	TRBJ2-3	TGCGCCAGCAGCCAAGTTAGCGGGGATACAGATACGCAGTATTTT	CASSQVSGDTDTQYF
many	-	TRBV11-2	12	TRBJ2-7	TGTGCCAGCAGCTTATTTACCTACGAGCAGTACTTC	CASSLFTYEQYF
-	-	TRBV19	12	TRBJ1-2	TGTGCCAGTAGTATCGGACGAGGGGGCTACACCTTC	CASSIGRGGYTF
-	TRBD1	TRBV11-2	15	TRBJ2-3	TGTGCCAGCAGCTTAGGGACAGGGGGCACAGATACGCAGTATTTT	CASSLGTGGTDTQYF
-	-	TRBV4-3	18	TRBJ2-6	TGCGCCAGCAGCCCCCGGTTAACAGGGAGCTCTGGGGCCAACGTCCTGACTTTC	CASSPRLTGSSGANVLTF
-	TRBD2	TRBV2	12	TRBJ2-7	TGTGCCAGCAGTCCGACTAGCGCGACGCAGTACTTC	CASSPTSATQYF
once	TRBD1	TRBV30	15	TRBJ2-3	TGTGCCTGGAGCCTATGGACAGGGGGCGCAGATACGCAGTATTTT	CAWSLWTGGADTQYF
once	-	TRBV6-7	13	TRBJ1-2	TGTGCCAGCAGTTTAGACAGTAACTATGGCTACACCTTC	CASSLDSNYGYTF
-	-	TRBV6-5	14	TRBJ1-5	TGTGCCAGCAGTTACGACCCTCCCGCCGTACCCCAGCATTTT	CASSYDPPAVPQHF
-	TRBD2	TRBV10-3	15	TRBJ2-3	TGTGCCATCAGCCGTCAAGCGGGGGGGCAAGATACGCAGTATTTT	CAISRQAGGQDTQYF
-	-	TRBV7-6	14	TRBJ2-7	TGTGCCAGCAGCCCGCGGGACTCCCTCTACGAGCAGTACTTC	CASSPRDSLYEQYF
-	TRBD2	TRBV10-3	16	TRBJ2-4	TGTGCCATCAGGCCGGGACTAGCGGGAGAAAAAAACATTCAGTACTTC	CAIRPGLAGEKNIQYF
once	-	TRBV27	15	TRBJ2-3	TGTGCCAGCAGGCCCCTTGGTGGGGGCACAGATACGCAGTATTTT	CASRPLGGGTDTQYF
-	TRBD1	TRBV11-3	14	TRBJ2-7	TGTGCCAGCAGCTTGGGGCAGGGGGCCCACGAGCAGTACTTC	CASSLGQGAHEQYF
few	-	TRBV11-3	14	TRBJ2-7	TGTGCCAGCAGCTCAAATACAGGGACCTACGAGCAGTACTTC	CASSSNTGTYEQYF
-	-	TRBV5-1	13	TRBJ2-5	TGCGCCAGCAGCTTGGTCGCCAGAGAGACCCAGTACTTC	CASSLVARETQYF
-	-	TRBV4-1	19	TRBJ2-6	TGCGCCAGCAGCCAAGATGTCCCGGGGCCCCTGAGTGGGGCCAACGTCCTGACTTTC	CASSQDVPGPLSGANVLTF
-	-	TRBV11-2	13	TRBJ2-2	TGTGCCAGCGGATTCCGGGGCACCGGGGAGCTGTTTTTT	CASGFRGTGELFF
few	-	TRBV6-5	14	TRBJ2-7	TGTGCCAGCTCTACGGGCCCTTACGGGAACGAGCAGTACTTC	CASSTGPYGNEQYF
-	-	TRBV11-3	14	TRBJ2-5	TGTGCCAGCACCTTGGGGGGGGCCCCTGAGACCCAGTACTTC	CASTLGGAPETQYF
-	-	TRBV30	14	TRBJ1-5	TGTGCCTGGAGGCTCAAGGACATATACCAGCCCCAGCATTTT	CAWRLKDIYQPQHF
-	-	TRBV29-1	9	TRBJ2-5	TGCAGCGTGGAAAAGACCCAGTACTTC	CSVEKTQYF
-	TRBD2	TRBV2	21	TRBJ2-3	TGTGCCAGCAGTGAATCCTACGGGGGTAGCGGGAGGGAACATGATTTTGGTACGCAGTATTTT	CASSESYGGSGREHDFGTQYF
-	-	TRBV7-9	13	TRBJ1-1	TGTGCCAGCAGCGTGACACTGAACACTGAAGCTTTCTTT	CASSVTLNTEAFF